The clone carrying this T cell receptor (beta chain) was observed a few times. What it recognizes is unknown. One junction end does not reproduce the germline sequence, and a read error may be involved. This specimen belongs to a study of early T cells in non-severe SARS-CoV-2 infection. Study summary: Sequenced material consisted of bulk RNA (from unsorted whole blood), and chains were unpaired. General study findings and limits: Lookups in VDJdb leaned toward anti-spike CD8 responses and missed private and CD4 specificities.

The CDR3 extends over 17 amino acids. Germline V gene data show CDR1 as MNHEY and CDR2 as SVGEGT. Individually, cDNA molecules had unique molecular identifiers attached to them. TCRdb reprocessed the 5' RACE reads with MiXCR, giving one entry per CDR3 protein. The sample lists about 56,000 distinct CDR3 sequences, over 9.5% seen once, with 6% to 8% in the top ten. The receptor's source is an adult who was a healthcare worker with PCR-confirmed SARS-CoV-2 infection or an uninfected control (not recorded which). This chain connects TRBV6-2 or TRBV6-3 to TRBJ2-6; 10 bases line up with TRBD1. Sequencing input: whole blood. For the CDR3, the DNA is TGTGCCAGCAGTTCCGGGACAGGGGTCTCTAGGGCCAACGTCCTGACTTTC. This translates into CASSSGTGVSRANVLTF.